These 9 T cell receptor beta chains originate from one sample sequenced in a study of T-cell memory formation after mild COVID-19. TCRdb re-analysed the 5' RACE reads in MiXCR, keeping a single row per CDR3 protein. The profile shows some 290,000 distinct CDR3 sequences, 15% to 20% of them singletons. Sample: PBMCs or a T cell subset sorted from them (not recorded which). These receptors all stem from a man younger than 30 who had mild COVID-19 (a few samples of this study predate the infection). Cell type and time point are not known.

This clonotype was seen repeatedly, ten times or more. The chain has TRBV24-1 and TRBJ1-2, with a weak D call TRBD1 (5 bases). In germline, CDR1 is KGHDR, CDR2 SFDVKD. V was trimmed by 3 bases and J by 4 bases, leaving 11 bases between them. The CDR3 is made up of 14 amino acids. The CDR3 protein is CATSDLDSRYGYTF. The DNA for the CDR3 is TGTGCCACCAGTGATCTCGACAGTCGCTATGGCTACACCTTC.

The chain links TRBV7-2 to TRBJ1-5; TRBD1 matches at 8 bases. This CDR3 comprises 17 residues. Unmatched junction bases numbered 13, after V lost 5 bases and J lost 4 bases. The germline gives CDR1 SGHTA, CDR2 FQGNSA. CDR3 nucleotide sequence: TGTGCCAGCAGCCCCTTTCTGACAGGGGAGGGGAATCAGCCCCAGCATTTT. Its translation: CASSPFLTGEGNQPQHF.

The sample holds a few counts of this clonotype. This chain joins TRBV27 and TRBJ1-5, with D uncertain. The CDR3 is made up of 15 amino acids. Per the germline V gene, CDR1 is MNHEY and CDR2 is SMNVEV (reference sequence). Trimming took 2 bases from V and 3 from J, leaving 11 bases between them. The CDR3, as DNA: TGTGCCAGCAGTTTAAGGTTCCAGAACAATCAGCCCCAGCATTTT. Its protein is CASSLRFQNNQPQHF.

This clonotype showed up just a few times. The chain is built from TRBV11-2 and TRBJ2-3; 13 bases align to TRBD2. Per the germline V gene, CDR1 is SGHAT and CDR2 is FQNNGV. V dropped 5 bases and J dropped 2; count of bases not matched to a gene: 7. The length of the CDR3 is 17 residues. The CDR3 DNA follows: TGTGCCAGCAGCCGACGACTAGCGGGGGGACACACAGATACGCAGTATTTT. As protein: CASSRRLAGGHTDTQYF.

The J gene is TRBJ2-1, the V gene TRBV20-1; D is perhaps TRBD2 (6 bases). Germline-derived CDR1 and CDR2 are DFQATT and SNEGSKA (reference sequence). The ends were cut back, 0 bases at V and 8 bases at J, with 14 bases in the middle. CDR3 length equals 14 residues. DNA of the CDR3: TGCAGTGCTAGAGATGGCTGGGGGGTTGATGAGCAGTTCTTC. Translating it yields CSARDGWGVDEQFF.

This clonotype has just a few counts. The chain combines TRBV18 with TRBJ2-4, with 7 nucleotides matching TRBD2. The ends lost 3 bases at V and 7 bases at J; junction bases unmatched: 6. Germline-derived CDR1 and CDR2 are KGHSH and LQKENI. The CDR3 length is 14 residues. CDR3 nucleotides: TGTGCCAGCTCACCCCCTCCCGGGGGGAACATTCAGTACTTC. Its translation is CASSPPPGGNIQYF.

The V gene is TRBV3-1, the J gene TRBJ1-2; D is unresolved. Trimming took off 0 bases at V and 1 base at J, with 6 bases between the two ends. Germline V CDR1 and CDR2: LGHDT, YNNKEL (reference sequence). The CDR3 sequence is 14 residues long. Here the CDR3 reads CASSQEGFNYGYTF. CDR3 coding DNA: TGTGCCAGCAGCCAAGAGGGGTTTAACTATGGCTACACCTTC. Using reference TRBV3-1 and TRBJ1-2 for the parts outside the CDR3, the full variable domain is DTAVSQTPKYLVTQMGNDKSIKCEQNLGHDTMYWYKQDSKKFLKIMFSYNNKELIINETVPNRFSPKSPDKAHLNLHINSLELGDSAVYFCASSQEGFNYGYTFGSGTRLTVV.

This clonotype came up a few times. J is TRBJ2-3 and V is TRBV9; maybe TRBD1 (6 bases). CDR3 size: 15 residues. Trimming took 4 bases from V and 2 from J, leaving 14 bases between them. Germline CDR1 reads SGDLS; CDR2 reads YYNGEE. CDR3 protein: CASSPRQDITDTQYF. Here the CDR3 DNA reads TGTGCCAGCAGCCCTCGACAGGATATCACAGATACGCAGTATTTT. The whole variable domain, remainder taken from reference TRBV9 and TRBJ2-3, is DSGVTQTPKHLITATGQRVTLRCSPRSGDLSVYWYQQSLDQGLQFLIQYYNGEERAKGNILERFSAQQFPDLHSELNLSSLELGDSALYFCASSPRQDITDTQYFGPGTRLTVL.

This chain uses TRBV12-3 or TRBV12-4 with TRBJ1-1, with TRBD1 identical over 9 bases. Trimming took 6 bases from V and 8 from J; bases not matched to a gene: 7. This CDR3 contains 13 residues. The CDR3 sequence: CASRSAGQGEAFF. In DNA form, the CDR3 reads TGTGCCAGCAGGTCCGCGGGACAGGGCGAAGCTTTCTTT.